The T cell receptor (beta chain) described here comes from a study of T cell changes during pregnancy in multiple sclerosis. Measured with immunoSEQ multiplex PCR; TCRdb has only the in-frame clones, and not every one. In the table there are roughly 100,000 clones, roughly nine tenths of which are singletons. The length of the CDR3 is 17 residues. V gave up 10 bases and J gave up 3 bases; unmatched junction bases: 17. Germline assignment: CDR1 SNHLY and CDR2 FYNNEI. This clonotype originated in a female donor with multiple sclerosis, enrolled in a pregnancy study. The V and J genes are TRBV2 and TRBJ1-5; TRBD1 aligns across 8 bases. The sample in question was peripheral blood, obtained after pregnancy. CDR3 in DNA: TGTGCCACCTCCGGACAGGGTTCATCCGGCATCAATCAGCCCCAGCATTTT. Encoded protein: CATSGQGSSGINQPQHF.